This TCR beta chain was documented in a study of blood T cells in healthy people across ages. To note about this clonotype: The antigen is undetermined.

Study results and caveats: The study could not conclusively compare naive and antigen-experienced cells, given its unsorted PBMCs. Naive T cell percentage by flow cytometry tracked strongly with beta diversity.

A second PCR, run for about 7 to 11 cycles, used a sample-barcoded 5' primer plus a J-beta primer mix. Via MiXCR, TCRdb re-called the 5' RACE reads, giving one row per CDR3 protein. The sample contains approximately 800,000 distinct CDR3 sequences, 53% of which appear only once. Sequenced input: blood. The sequence was collected from a man older than 75 in good health.

CDR3 DNA sequence: TGTGCCATCAGCTCGATCAGGGGGATAAATGAGCAGTTCTTC. Protein sequence: CAISSIRGINEQFF. The J gene is TRBJ2-1, the V gene TRBV10-3, with TRBD1 identical over 7 bases. Per the germline V gene, CDR1 is ENHRY and CDR2 is SYGVKD. Germline trimming cut 6 bases from V and 7 bases from J; bases unmatched to any gene: 9. There are 14 residues in the CDR3.